The T cell receptor beta chain described here comes from a study of blood T cell repertoires in COVID-19. This CDR3 comprises 13 residues. The V gene lost 0 bases and the J gene lost 7 bases, with 10 bases spanning the gap. The germline V gene encodes CDR1 SGHNT and CDR2 YYREEE (reference sequence). Repertoires were generated with immunoSEQ multiplex PCR, while TCRdb's copy carries only in-frame clones and drops some. The sample holds 650,000 to 800,000 clones, over 80% seen once. Sequencing used peripheral blood. The V and J genes are TRBV5-4 and TRBJ1-2; D is uncertain. The receptor was isolated from a woman younger than 35 with acute or convalescent COVID-19. The CDR3: CASSLATSSGYTF. Here the CDR3 DNA reads TGTGCCAGCAGCTTGGCGACCTCTAGTGGCTACACCTTC.